Shown below are 29 T cell receptor beta chains from a single sample sequenced in a study of blood T cell repertoires in COVID-19. Produced via immunoSEQ multiplex PCR; TCRdb's table is partial and in-frame only. There are hundreds of thousands of clones in the sample; approximately 90% occur only once, and 0.7% to 0.85% lies in the top ten. Sample: peripheral blood. The source of these receptors is a man aged 18-30 years with COVID-19, enrolled during active disease.

The J gene is TRBJ2-5, the V gene TRBV5-4, with TRBD2 matching over 9 bases. Per germline, CDR1 SGHNT and CDR2 YYREEE (reference sequence). Trimming cost V 5 bases and J 4 bases; bases outside gene matches: 6. The CDR3 spans 14 residues. CDR3 sequence (DNA): TGTGCCAGCAGTAATAGCGGGGGAGGAGAGACCCAGTACTTC. As protein: CASSNSGGGETQYF.

This clone has only one observation. Other DNA sequences within the sample encode an identical CDR3. The genes are TRBV2 and TRBJ1-1, with D possibly TRBD1 on 5 matching bases. The germline CDR1 and CDR2 sequences are SNHLY and FYNNEI. This CDR3 region has 13 residues. V was pared by 2 bases and J by 5 bases, with 9 bases between. The CDR3 sequence is CASSEQGSTEAFF. The CDR3 coding sequence is TGTGCCAGCAGTGAACAGGGTAGTACTGAAGCTTTCTTT.

The genes are TRBV10-2 and TRBJ2-3; 8 nucleotides match TRBD1. The CDR3 extends over 18 amino acids. Germline V gives CDR1 WSHSY, CDR2 SAAADI. The ends lost 7 bases at V and 4 bases at J; junction bases unmatched: 19. This chain's CDR3 is CASILTTGANFLPDTQYF. The CDR3 coding sequence is TGCGCCAGCATTCTAACGACAGGGGCGAATTTTCTGCCAGATACGCAGTATTTT.

The genes are TRBV7-6 and TRBJ1-1; no firm D call. CDR1 and CDR2 (germline): SGHVS, FNYEAQ. Trimming stripped 2 bases from V and 2 bases from J, with 6 bases between. The length of the CDR3 is 13 residues. CDR3 sequence: CASSLRGNTEAFF. As DNA, the CDR3 is TGTGCCAGCAGCTTACGGGGAAACACTGAAGCTTTCTTT. Looking up the rest from reference TRBV7-6 and TRBJ1-1 gives the full variable domain: GAGVSQSPRYKVTKRGQDVALRCDPISGHVSLYWYRQALGQGPEFLTYFNYEAQQDKSGLPNDRFSAERPEGSISTLTIQRTEQRDSAMYRCASSLRGNTEAFFGQGTRLTVV.

On this clone: Germline is not matched at one junction end, which may reflect a read error. The rearrangement joins TRBV7-7 to TRBJ2-5; the D gene is possibly TRBD2 (7 bases). The CDR3 has 17 amino acids. Germline V gene data show CDR1 as SSHAT and CDR2 as FNYEAQ (reference sequence). The CDR3 spells CASSLGPGRGAQETQYF. CDR3 nucleotide sequence: TGTGCTAGCAGCTTAGGACCCGGCCGGGGGGCCCAAGAGACCCAGTACTTC.

The chain has TRBV4-1 and TRBJ2-5; TRBD2 agrees at 11 bases. In germline, CDR1 is MGHRA, CDR2 YSYEKL. This CDR3 is 16 amino acids long. Trimming removed 1 base from V and 2 bases from J; junction bases left unmatched: 3. CDR3 sequence reads: CASSQVGLAEQETQYF. The CDR3 coding sequence is TGCGCCAGCAGCCAAGTGGGACTAGCGGAACAAGAGACCCAGTACTTC.

This clone appeared once. The chain's CDR3 is CASSWTVNTEAFF. The CDR3 DNA sequence: TGTGCCAGCAGTTGGACAGTGAACACTGAAGCTTTCTTT. The chain couples TRBV6-4 to TRBJ1-1; possibly TRBD1 for D (6 bases). The length of the CDR3 is 13 residues. CDR1 MRHNA and CDR2 SNTAGT come from the germline V gene. V was trimmed by 5 bases and J by 0 bases, leaving 7 bases between them.

The chain employs TRBV12-5 and TRBJ2-7, with TRBD2 matching 8 bases. J lost 1 base, V lost 3 bases, and 5 bases had no gene match. In germline, CDR1 is LGHNT, CDR2 FRNRAP. This CDR3 is 15 amino acids long. The DNA of the CDR3 is TGTGCTAGTGGTTTCCCCCGGGGGGGATCCTACGAGCAGTACTTC. Its translation is CASGFPRGGSYEQYF.

The chain uses TRBV5-1 and TRBJ1-2, with TRBD1 as a possible D gene (6 bases). Germline CDR1 SGHRS, CDR2 YFSETQ. There are 15 residues in the CDR3. V lost 0 bases and J 3 bases, leaving 12 bases between the germline ends. In nucleotides, the CDR3 is TGCGCCAGCAGCTTGGCTGTCAGGGGAGACTATGGCTACACCTTC. As protein: CASSLAVRGDYGYTF.

This clone came up a few times. The J gene is TRBJ2-7, the V gene TRBV7-9; tentative D call: TRBD2 (6 bases). The CDR3 is 13 amino acids. Germline CDR1 reads SEHNR; CDR2 reads FQNEAQ (reference sequence). The V end was cut by 4 bases, the J end by 1 base, with 8 bases between. The CDR3 bases are TGTGCCAGCAGCTGGGGGGAGTCCTACGAGCAGTACTTC. It encodes CASSWGESYEQYF.

CDR3 region: CASSLKGGKSTDTQYF. The DNA for the CDR3 is TGTGCCAGCAGCTTAAAGGGAGGTAAAAGCACAGATACGCAGTATTTT. The chain employs TRBV7-9 and TRBJ2-3; D is perhaps TRBD2 (6 bases). This CDR3 contains 16 residues. V gave up 2 bases and J gave up 0 bases, with 12 bases separating them. Germline V CDR1 and CDR2: SEHNR, FQNEAQ (reference sequence).

The chain carries TRBV15 and TRBJ2-7; a possible D gene is TRBD2 (5 bases). The germline V gene has CDR1 LNHNV and CDR2 YYDKDF (reference sequence). The V end was cut by 0 bases, the J end by 4 bases, with 16 bases between. CDR3 size: 16 residues. The CDR3 is CATSRDNMRVGYEQYF. DNA of the CDR3: TGTGCCACCAGCAGAGATAATATGAGGGTAGGATACGAGCAGTACTTC.

The CDR3 sequence: CASSTGILGPQHF. CDR3 DNA sequence: TGTGCCAGCAGCACAGGGATCCTTGGCCCCCAGCATTTT. This chain uses TRBV7-9 with TRBJ1-5; a weak D match, TRBD1 (6 bases). The CDR3 extends over 13 amino acids. V lost 5 bases and J lost 10, with 15 bases in between. Germline V CDR1 and CDR2: SEHNR, FQNEAQ (reference sequence).

As for this clone: Its ends do not fully match the called genes, so a read error is possible. The V gene is TRBV6-1, the J gene TRBJ2-7; maybe TRBD2 (6 bases). CDR1 and CDR2 from the germline V gene are MNHNS and SASEGT. The CDR3 runs 14 residues. CDR3 in amino acids: CASSERGLNGVLSF. As DNA, the CDR3 is TGTGCCAGCAGTGAGCGAGGACTAAACGGCGTATTGAGCTTC.

The V and J genes are TRBV5-1 and TRBJ2-3, with TRBD2 matching 11 bases. This CDR3 contains 18 residues. CDR1 and CDR2 from the germline V gene are SGHRS and YFSETQ. V was pared by 4 bases and J by 2 bases, with 12 bases of the junction left unmatched. The CDR3 DNA reads TGCGCCAGCAGCCCCCGATATAGCGGGGGGGCATACACAGATACGCAGTATTTT. It is translated as CASSPRYSGGAYTDTQYF. Combining the CDR3 with reference TRBV5-1 and TRBJ2-3 gives the whole variable domain KAGVTQTPRYLIKTRGQQVTLSCSPISGHRSVSWYQQTPGQGLQFLFEYFSETQRNKGNFPGRFSGRQFSNSRSEMNVSTLELGDSALYLCASSPRYSGGAYTDTQYFGPGTRLTVL.

In its sample, this clone was seen once. The chain has TRBV10-3 and TRBJ2-1; 7 bases line up with TRBD2. CDR3 size: 13 residues. Germline V lookup: CDR1 ENHRY, CDR2 SYGVKD. The V segment lost 11 bases and the J segment 6 bases; nucleotides outside the gene matches: 10. The CDR3: CAVLASGSNEQFF. Written as DNA, the CDR3 is TGTGCCGTCTTGGCTAGCGGATCCAATGAGCAGTTCTTC.

The V gene is TRBV30, the J gene TRBJ1-1; 11 bases are shared with TRBD1. There are 16 residues in the CDR3. The V gene end was trimmed by 4 bases and the J gene end by 11 bases; junction bases not matched to a gene: 18. Germline assignment: CDR1 GTSNPN and CDR2 SVGIG (reference sequence). CDR3 in amino acids: CAWNGHTGQGALRAFF. CDR3 coding DNA: TGTGCCTGGAATGGCCATACCGGACAGGGGGCGCTGCGGGCTTTCTTT.

The chain joins TRBV3-1 (or the pseudogene TRBV3-2) to TRBJ1-4, with a tentative D call TRBD1 (5 bases). Trimming removed 0 bases from V and 0 bases from J, with 11 bases in between. The CDR3 sequence is 17 residues long. The germline CDR1 and CDR2 sequences are LGHDT and YNNKEL (reference sequence). In nucleotides, the CDR3 is TGTGCCAGCAGCCAAGATCTGACAGCGTCAACTAATGAAAAACTGTTTTTT. Encoded protein: CASSQDLTASTNEKLFF.

J is TRBJ1-1 and V is TRBV5-4, with D unresolved. Germline V gives CDR1 SGHNT, CDR2 YYREEE (reference sequence). This CDR3 is 12 amino acids long. Deletions cut 7 bases from V and 2 bases from J, with 9 bases between. CDR3 nucleotides: TGTGCCAGCGGCCACCCCAACACTGAAGCTTTCTTT. It specifies CASGHPNTEAFF.

The chain recombines TRBV27 with TRBJ1-3; 7 bases map to TRBD1. The germline CDR1 and CDR2 sequences are MNHEY and SMNVEV (reference sequence). The CDR3 extends over 18 amino acids. With V trimmed by 5 bases and J by 2 bases, 15 bases remained unmatched. The CDR3 spells CASSLTGEGNPPGNTIYF. The CDR3 DNA sequence: TGTGCCAGCAGTCTAACAGGGGAAGGGAACCCCCCTGGAAACACCATATATTTT.

This clone was observed a single time. The gene calls are TRBV27 and TRBJ2-1; 10 bases are a match to TRBD2. This CDR3 has 15 amino acids. Germline values: CDR1 MNHEY, CDR2 SMNVEV (reference sequence). Trimming removed 4 bases from V and 6 bases from J; junction bases left unmatched: 6. In nucleotides, the CDR3 is TGTGCCAGCAGTTCTCCAGCGGGAGGGCCCAATGAGCAGTTCTTC. Translation gives CASSSPAGGPNEQFF.

The gene calls are TRBV11-2 and TRBJ2-5; D remains ambiguous. The V and J ends lost 5 bases and 5 bases respectively, with 6 bases between them. This CDR3 is built from 11 residues. Germline CDR1 reads SGHAT; CDR2 reads FQNNGV. The CDR3 loop is CASSRQETQYF. The CDR3 coding sequence is TGTGCCAGCAGCCGCCAGGAGACCCAGTACTTC.

The chain carries TRBV24-1 and TRBJ1-2; 8 nucleotides match TRBD1. Germline CDR1 reads KGHDR; CDR2 reads SFDVKD. The CDR3 sequence is 14 residues long. J lost 4 bases, V lost 2 bases, and 2 bases had no gene match. CDR3 region: CATSDSTGGYGYTF. As DNA, the CDR3 is TGTGCCACCAGTGATTCAACAGGGGGCTATGGCTACACCTTC.

The rearrangement joins TRBV6-2 or TRBV6-3 to TRBJ1-2; D is unclear. Germline-derived CDR1 and CDR2 are MNHEY and SVGEGT. V lost 6 bases and J 4 bases, leaving 9 bases between the germline ends. CDR3 length equals 12 residues. The CDR3 is CASSPAVYGYTF. CDR3 DNA sequence: TGTGCCAGCAGCCCAGCGGTCTATGGCTACACCTTC.

This clone was observed a single time. This chain connects TRBV13 to TRBJ2-3; 8 bases align to TRBD1. Germline V CDR1 and CDR2: PRHDT, FYEKMQ (reference sequence). CDR3 length: 13 amino acids. The J segment lost 9 bases and the V segment lost 1 base, leaving 3 bases of the junction unmatched. The CDR3 DNA reads TGTGCCAGCAGCTTAGAGGGGACAGGAACGCAGTATTTT. It yields the protein CASSLEGTGTQYF.

The chain joins TRBV12-3 or TRBV12-4 to TRBJ2-7, with 7 nucleotides matching TRBD2. The ends lost 6 bases at V and 2 bases at J; junction bases unmatched: 4. CDR3 size: 13 residues. The DNA for the CDR3 is TGTGCCAGCAGCATTGGACTAGCCTACGAGCAGTACTTC. This gives the protein CASSIGLAYEQYF.

The genes are TRBV7-9 and TRBJ2-2, with D unresolved. Germline loops: CDR1 SEHNR, CDR2 FQNEAQ (reference sequence). The CDR3 runs 17 residues. The V end was cut by 0 bases, the J end by 0 bases, with 11 bases between. CDR3 DNA sequence: TGTGCCAGCAGCTTAGCGTTTGATCTAGCGAACACCGGGGAGCTGTTTTTT. Protein product: CASSLAFDLANTGELFF.

This clone turned up a few times. This chain's CDR3 is CASSRDSNEQFF. The CDR3 DNA sequence: TGTGCCAGCAGCAGGGACAGCAATGAGCAGTTCTTC. The chain has TRBV11-3 and TRBJ2-1; 7 positions match TRBD1. The CDR3 has 12 residues. Trimming took 5 bases from V and 6 from J; bases not matched to a gene: 1. Germline lookup yields CDR1 SGHNT and CDR2 YENEEA. Full variable domain (rest looked up from reference TRBV11-3 and TRBJ2-1): EAGVVQSPRYKIIEKKQPVAFWCNPISGHNTLYWYLQNLGQGPELLIRYENEEAVDDSQLPKDRFSAERLKGVDSTLKIQPAELGDSAVYLCASSRDSNEQFFGPGTRLTVL.

CDR3 sequence reads: CSVGLMLGPTQYF. The DNA of the CDR3 is TGCAGCGTGGGTCTTATGTTGGGCCCTACGCAGTATTTT. The rearrangement uses TRBV29-1 and TRBJ2-3; the D is unclear. Germline CDR1 and CDR2: SQVTM and ANQGSEA. The CDR3 is made up of 13 amino acids. The V gene lost 6 bases and the J gene lost 8 bases, with 18 bases spanning the gap.